Sequencing of this T cell receptor (beta chain) was carried out in a study of CD8 T cells in ankylosing spondylitis. Making use of molecular barcodes, quantitative 5'-RACE generated TCR beta libraries. Using its own MiXCR run on the 5' RACE reads, TCRdb lists one record per CDR3 protein. Among under 200,000 distinct CDR3 sequences listed, approximately 13% were seen once. Material for sequencing was blood, either unsorted or a sorted T cell fraction (not recorded which). The source is a female donor with ankylosing spondylitis or in good health (not recorded which).

The chain's CDR3 is CASKELMNTEAFF. The CDR3 DNA reads TGTGCCAGCAAGGAACTAATGAACACTGAAGCTTTCTTT. The rearrangement links TRBV12-3 or TRBV12-4 to TRBJ1-1; D gene ambiguous. The CDR3 runs 13 residues. Trimming left V 7 bases short and J 0 bases short, with 9 bases between.